These 27 T cell receptor beta chains originate from one sample sequenced in a study of neurological immune-mediated disorders. Each CDR3 protein gets one entry after TCRdb re-called the 5' RACE reads with MiXCR. The sample yields 55,000 to 80,000 distinct CDR3 sequences, 4.5% to 5.5% seen once. The sample taken for sequencing was PBMCs. Receptors were obtained from a woman aged 45-65 years with multiple sclerosis.

For this clonotype: This is likely a read error, given that the CDR3 carries no conserved phenylalanine or tryptophan at its end. The V and J genes are TRBV5-1 and TRBJ1-2, with D tentatively TRBD1 (5 bases). There are 14 residues in the CDR3. V lost 4 bases, J lost 1 base, and 11 bases lay in between. Per the germline V gene, CDR1 is SGHRS and CDR2 is YFSETQ. The CDR3 spells CASSIDQGNYGYTN. DNA of the CDR3: TGCGCCAGCAGCATCGACCAGGGTAACTATGGCTACACCAAC.

This chain uses TRBV29-1 with TRBJ2-1, with D perhaps matching TRBD1 or TRBD2 (6 bases each). The germline CDR1 and CDR2 sequences are SQVTM and ANQGSEA. The CDR3 has 14 amino acids. V lost 0 bases and J lost 4, with 10 bases in between. This CDR3 reads CSVEDGGTYNEQFF. CDR3 in DNA: TGCAGCGTTGAAGATGGGGGGACATACAATGAGCAGTTCTTC.

Ten or more counts support this clonotype. V is TRBV24-1 and J is TRBJ2-4; no reliable D call. Deletions cut 4 bases from V and 6 bases from J, with 3 bases between. The CDR3 has 11 residues. CDR1 is KGHDR and CDR2 is SFDVKD in the germline V gene. DNA of the CDR3: TGTGCCACCAGTGACTCAAACATTCAGTACTTC. This encodes CATSDSNIQYF.

The chain employs TRBV7-3 and TRBJ2-3, with no clear D. Germline V gene lookup returns CDR1 SGHTA and CDR2 FQGTGA. The CDR3 length is 13 residues. With 3 bases removed from V and 6 bases from J, the gap between germline ends came to 10 bases. CDR3 bases: TGTGCCAGCAGCTTCTCCGTGGGGGATACGCAGTATTTT. Translated, it gives CASSFSVGDTQYF.

This clonotype was detected ten times or more. The chain recombines TRBV6-6 with TRBJ1-1; 9 positions match TRBD1. The junction had 7 bases not matched to a gene; V was cut back by 2 bases and J by 6 bases. The germline V gene has CDR1 MNHNY and CDR2 SVGAGI (reference sequence). This CDR3 comprises 15 residues. The CDR3: CASSYPGQGFSEAFF. For the CDR3, the DNA is TGTGCCAGCAGTTACCCAGGACAGGGGTTTTCTGAAGCTTTCTTT.

This clonotype came up many times. J is TRBJ2-5 and V is TRBV6-2 or TRBV6-3, with 10 positions matching TRBD2. Germline trimming cut 4 bases from V and 1 base from J; bases unmatched to any gene: 6. This CDR3 has 16 residues. The V gene's germline CDR1 is MNHEY and CDR2 SVGEGT. The CDR3 sequence: CASSFGTSAIQETQYF. The DNA of the CDR3 is TGTGCCAGCAGTTTTGGGACTAGCGCGATCCAAGAGACCCAGTACTTC.

This clonotype was recorded many times. The chain employs TRBV20-1 and TRBJ1-3; D possibly corresponds to TRBD1 (5 bases). Trimming stripped 0 bases from V and 3 bases from J, with 9 bases between. The CDR3 totals 14 residues. CDR1 and CDR2 (germline): DFQATT, SNEGSKA (reference sequence). CDR3 sequence (DNA): TGCAGTGCTAGAGATACGACAGTTGGAAACACCATATATTTT. Amino acids: CSARDTTVGNTIYF.

This clonotype was detected many times. The chain combines TRBV24-1 with TRBJ1-5; D might be TRBD1 (5 bases). The CDR3 totals 13 residues. With 3 bases removed from V and 6 bases from J, the gap between germline ends came to 8 bases. Germline CDR1 and CDR2: KGHDR and SFDVKD. The CDR3 DNA reads as TGTGCCACCAGTGATCCCGGGGGTCAGCCCCAGCATTTT. Its protein product is CATSDPGGQPQHF.

This clonotype was detected many times. The genes are TRBV2 and TRBJ2-1, with TRBD2 matching 9 bases. CDR3 length: 15 residues. The germline V gene has CDR1 SNHLY and CDR2 FYNNEI. The V gene end was trimmed by 3 bases and the J gene end by 9 bases; junction bases not matched to a gene: 9. The CDR3 nucleotides are TGTGCCAGCAGTGATAAGCGGGGGGACGAGATTGAGCAGTTCTTC. Translation gives CASSDKRGDEIEQFF. The whole variable domain, filled in from reference TRBV2 and TRBJ2-1, reads EPEVTQTPSHQVTQMGQEVILRCVPISNHLYFYWYRQILGQKVEFLVSFYNNEISEKSEIFDDQFSVERPDGSNFTLKIRSTKLEDSAMYFCASSDKRGDEIEQFFGPGTRLTVL.

V usage is TRBV20-1 and J usage is TRBJ1-1, with 8 bases aligning to TRBD1. CDR3 length: 12 amino acids. V shed 3 bases and J 11 bases; nucleotides not matched to a gene: 8. The V gene's germline CDR1 is DFQATT and CDR2 SNEGSKA (reference sequence). In DNA, the CDR3 is TGCAGTGCTAGTGAAAAGGGACAGGTGGCTTTCTTT. Protein sequence: CSASEKGQVAFF.

This clonotype has more than one count but fewer than ten. V gene TRBV12-3 or TRBV12-4 combines with J gene TRBJ2-7, with D uncertain. The CDR3 spans 13 residues. The germline V and J ends were trimmed by 2 bases and 2 bases, with 7 bases remaining between them. The CDR3 reads CASSLTQTYEQYF. The CDR3 nucleotides read TGTGCCAGCAGTTTAACGCAGACCTACGAGCAGTACTTC.

Ten or more counts support this clonotype. V gene TRBV6-1 combines with J gene TRBJ2-2; perhaps TRBD1 as D (6 bases). CDR3 length equals 16 residues. Trimming removed 6 bases from V and 1 base from J, with 15 bases in between. Germline V lookup: CDR1 MNHNS, CDR2 SASEGT. CDR3 bases: TGTGCCAGCAGCCCCCTACCGGGACAGAACACCGGGGAGCTGTTTTTT. Translation: CASSPLPGQNTGELFF.

This clonotype appeared a few times. This rearrangement joins TRBV7-6 to TRBJ2-1, with TRBD2 as a possible D gene (7 bases). The CDR3 covers 17 residues. Looked up from germline, CDR1 is SGHVS and CDR2 is FNYEAQ. V was shortened by 5 bases and J by 2 bases, with 19 bases between the two germline ends. CDR3 nucleotide sequence: TGTGCCAGCAGCCCCAATCTATCCGGGGGGCCCTACAATGAGCAGTTCTTC. It encodes CASSPNLSGGPYNEQFF.

The V gene is TRBV12-3 or TRBV12-4, the J gene TRBJ1-1, with D unclear. Trimming cost V 3 bases and J 10 bases, with 15 bases left between them. This CDR3 comprises 13 residues. CDR3 in DNA: TGTGCCAGCAGTTTGGGAGGGATCGGCGGAGCTTTCTTT. Encoded protein: CASSLGGIGGAFF.

With respect to this clonotype: With a much larger clone just one base away, this may be a read error. This chain joins TRBV24-1 and TRBJ2-1; 11 bases fit TRBD2. There are 15 residues in the CDR3. The germline gives CDR1 KGHDR, CDR2 SFDVKD. The CDR3: CSTSVAGGLYNEQFF. The CDR3 DNA sequence: TGTTCCACCAGCGTAGCGGGGGGGCTTTACAATGAGCAGTTCTTC.

This clonotype has just a few counts. J is TRBJ2-1 and V is TRBV25-1; D is perhaps TRBD1 (6 bases). Germline V gives CDR1 MGHDK, CDR2 SYGVNS. This CDR3 spans 16 amino acids. V was shortened by 4 bases and J by 4 bases, with 17 bases between the two germline ends. The CDR3 sequence is CASSGEPTTGYNEQFF. The CDR3, as DNA: TGTGCCAGCAGTGGGGAACCCACGACAGGATACAATGAGCAGTTCTTC.

This clonotype was detected many times. The DNA is omitted, as the CDR3 cannot be located on it reliably, and the CDR3 follows TCRdb's listing. This rearrangement joins TRBV20-1 to TRBJ2-1; the table's D call TRBD1 went unverified against the DNA. 10 amino acids form the CDR3, both terminal residues included. Germline V gives CDR1 DFQATT, CDR2 SNEGSKA (reference sequence). This CDR3 is CSAVGTGSFF.

In its sample, this clonotype was seen many times. This chain's CDR3 is CSVEGQGFSGRYSNQPQHF. In DNA form, the CDR3 reads TGCAGCGTTGAGGGACAGGGTTTTTCGGGCCGGTATAGCAATCAGCCCCAGCATTTT. The rearrangement uses TRBV29-1 and TRBJ1-5, with 9 bases aligning to TRBD1. Losses at the gene ends were 3 bases for V and 0 bases for J; bases not matched to a gene: 15. The V gene's germline CDR1 is SQVTM and CDR2 ANQGSEA. CDR3 size: 19 residues.

This clonotype showed up many times. CDR3 coding DNA: TGTGCCAGCTCACCACAGGGGAGCACTGAAGCTTTCTTT. This sequence encodes CASSPQGSTEAFF. The gene calls are TRBV18 and TRBJ1-1; TRBD1 is a possible D gene (5 bases). CDR3 size: 13 residues. Germline CDR1 is KGHSH and CDR2 is LQKENI. V gave up 1 base and J gave up 4 bases, with 7 bases separating them.

This clonotype was seen at least ten times. V is TRBV4-3 and J is TRBJ2-3; TRBD2 aligns across 7 bases. Germline values: CDR1 LGHNA, CDR2 YSLEER. This CDR3 is built from 13 residues. J was trimmed by 4 bases and V by 3 bases; bases with no gene match: 1. CDR3 loop: CASSHGGADTQYF. The CDR3 DNA reads as TGCGCCAGCAGCCATGGGGGGGCAGATACGCAGTATTTT.

This clonotype was seen ten or more times. This chain connects TRBV5-6 to TRBJ2-1; tentatively, D is TRBD1 or TRBD2 (6 bases each). V was cut by 0 bases and J by 0 bases, with 10 bases left in between. Looked up from germline, CDR1 is SGHDT and CDR2 is YYEEEE. There are 16 residues in the CDR3. The CDR3 DNA is TGTGCCAGCAGCTTGGAAAGGGGGGCCTCCTACAATGAGCAGTTCTTC. Translated, it gives CASSLERGASYNEQFF.

This clonotype was detected a few times. A junction end diverges from the germline sequence, so it may reflect a read error. This chain joins TRBV3-1 and TRBJ1-6, with TRBD1 identical over 9 bases. Germline V gives CDR1 LGHDT, CDR2 YNNKEL (reference sequence). The CDR3 length is 18 residues. CDR3 residues: CASSARDRVSWNNSPLNF. CDR3 sequence (DNA): TGTGCCAGCAGCGCCCGGGACAGGGTCAGCTGGAATAATTCACCCCTCAACTTT.

This clonotype has at least ten counts. This chain links TRBV5-6 with TRBJ2-3; D uncertain. The V gene lost 4 bases and the J gene lost 4 bases, with 13 bases spanning the gap. Germline loops: CDR1 SGHDT, CDR2 YYEEEE. The CDR3 runs to 14 residues. CDR3 protein: CASSLTVTADTQYF. The CDR3 nucleotides read TGTGCCAGCAGCCTAACTGTTACAGCAGATACGCAGTATTTT.

Many counts were recorded for this clonotype. The chain carries TRBV11-2 and TRBJ2-2; 11 positions agree with TRBD2. V lost 5 bases, J lost 3 bases, and 5 bases stayed unmatched. The CDR3 runs 16 residues. Germline V gene data show CDR1 as SGHAT and CDR2 as FQNNGV. The CDR3, as DNA: TGTGCCAGCAGCGCTAGCGGGGGGTGGGACACCGGGGAGCTGTTTTTT. It yields the protein CASSASGGWDTGELFF. Full variable domain (remainder filled in from reference TRBV11-2 and TRBJ2-2): EAGVAQSPRYKIIEKRQSVAFWCNPISGHATLYWYQQILGQGPKLLIQFQNNGVVDDSQLPKDRFSAERLKGVDSTLKIQPAKLEDSAVYLCASSASGGWDTGELFFGEGSRLTVL.

This clonotype has ten or more counts. This chain joins TRBV3-1 and TRBJ1-2; D is unresolved. The length of the CDR3 is 13 residues. Germline CDR1 is LGHDT and CDR2 is YNNKEL (reference sequence). The V and J ends lost 1 base and 5 bases respectively, with 8 bases between them. The chain's CDR3 is CASSQGPLYGYTF. The CDR3 DNA sequence: TGTGCCAGCAGCCAAGGACCGCTTTATGGCTACACCTTC.

This clonotype has at least ten counts. The V call is TRBV5-5, the J call TRBJ2-1; 9 bases fit TRBD2. Germline-derived CDR1 and CDR2 are SGHKS and YYEKEE (reference sequence). The V gene end was trimmed by 4 bases and the J gene end by 4 bases; junction bases not matched to a gene: 9. The CDR3 is 16 residues long. Written as DNA, the CDR3 is TGTGCCAGCAGCGGACGTAGCGGGGGAACGTACAATGAGCAGTTCTTC. Translating it yields CASSGRSGGTYNEQFF.

The table lists this clonotype with many counts. This chain links TRBV7-6 with TRBJ2-7; possibly TRBD2 for D (6 bases). Deletions cut 5 bases from V and 2 bases from J, with 19 bases between. Germline V lookup: CDR1 SGHVS, CDR2 FNYEAQ. The length of the CDR3 is 16 residues. CDR3 residues: CASSPDGGGNPYEQYF. CDR3 nucleotides: TGTGCCAGCAGCCCCGACGGGGGAGGAAACCCCTACGAGCAGTACTTC.